The 31 T cell receptor beta chains reported below all come from one sample, sequenced in a study of a mutant IDH1 vaccine in newly diagnosed glioma. Time point denoted: week 35, safety follow-up. Each dose delivered 300 ug of mutant IDH1 20-mer peptide subcutaneously with imiquimod. Here immunoSEQ multiplex PCR was the method, and the copy in TCRdb shows in-frame clones only, minus some. The sample yields around 44,000 clones, more than 65% seen once. These receptors' targets are unknown. This sample comprised PBMCs, obtained from a glioma patient whose treatment included an IDH1 peptide vaccine. All receptors come from a man aged 40-49 years with glioma.

The rearrangement uses TRBV5-6 and TRBJ1-4, with unresolved D. CDR1 is SGHDT, CDR2 YYEEEE, per germline. This CDR3 region has 17 residues. The ends were cut back, 2 bases at V and 2 bases at J, with 16 bases in the middle. CDR3 DNA: TGTGCCAGCAGCTTCATCGTTGGGAGCGGCACTAATGAAAAACTGTTTTTT. Amino acids: CASSFIVGSGTNEKLFF.

The chain uses TRBV29-1 and TRBJ1-2; possible D gene TRBD1, 6 bases. V was cut by 7 bases and J by 3 bases, with 9 bases left in between. CDR3 length: 11 residues. Germline V gene lookup returns CDR1 SQVTM and CDR2 ANQGSEA. CDR3 sequence reads: CSARTDYGYTF. CDR3 nucleotide sequence: TGCAGCGCCAGGACAGACTATGGCTACACCTTC.

J is TRBJ2-7 and V is TRBV18; 13 bases map to TRBD2. V was clipped by 3 bases and J by 5 bases; unmatched bases: 13. Germline values: CDR1 KGHSH, CDR2 LQKENI. CDR3 size: 18 residues. The DNA of the CDR3 is TGTGCCAGCTCACCTAAGACTAGCGGGGGGCGCGGATTCGACGAGCAGTACTTC. Translation gives CASSPKTSGGRGFDEQYF.

The chain employs TRBV13 and TRBJ2-5, with no clear D. This CDR3 has 13 amino acids. Trimming took off 0 bases at V and 2 bases at J, with 4 bases between the two ends. Germline V lookup: CDR1 PRHDT, CDR2 FYEKMQ (reference sequence). The CDR3 protein is CASSLGGQETQYF. DNA for the CDR3: TGTGCCAGCAGCTTAGGGGGTCAAGAGACCCAGTACTTC.

The chain links TRBV11-2 to TRBJ2-7; 10 bases line up with TRBD1. The CDR3 consists of 16 residues. Germline V lookup: CDR1 SGHAT, CDR2 FQNNGV. V lost 2 bases and J lost 4; bases outside the gene matches: 8. The CDR3 nucleotides read TGTGCCAGCAGCTTAACCCGGGACAGGGGATGGTACGAGCAGTACTTC. This gives the protein CASSLTRDRGWYEQYF.

CDR3 amino acids: CASSYSPGRETQYF. DNA of the CDR3: TGTGCCAGCAGTTACTCGCCCGGGCGGGAGACCCAGTACTTC. The chain couples TRBV6-5 to TRBJ2-5, with D uncertain. Looked up from germline, CDR1 is MNHEY and CDR2 is SVGAGI. The CDR3 extends over 14 amino acids. The V end lost 0 bases, the J end lost 5 bases, and 10 bases lay between the germline ends.

The rearrangement joins TRBV11-2 to TRBJ2-7, with D hard to call. The V gene lost 5 bases and the J gene lost 3 bases, with 17 bases spanning the gap. Germline loops: CDR1 SGHAT, CDR2 FQNNGV. The CDR3 totals 15 residues. For the CDR3, the DNA is TGTGCCAGCAGCAACCTAGTCGTGGTAGGCTACGAGCAGTACTTC. It codes for CASSNLVVVGYEQYF.

V and J are TRBV6-5 and TRBJ2-7; 8 positions match TRBD2. From germline, CDR1 is MNHEY and CDR2 SVGAGI. The CDR3 runs to 14 residues. Trimming removed 2 bases from V and 2 bases from J; junction bases left unmatched: 2. CDR3 nucleotide sequence: TGTGCCAGCAGTTACGACGGGGGGGCCTACGAGCAGTACTTC. It specifies CASSYDGGAYEQYF.

The chain couples TRBV5-4 to TRBJ2-7; weak D call: TRBD2 (6 bases). Germline CDR1 reads SGHNT; CDR2 reads YYREEE (reference sequence). With 1 base removed from V and 3 bases from J, the gap between germline ends came to 14 bases. The CDR3 is 15 amino acids. CDR3 sequence: CASSLRVRGSYEQYF. The DNA of the CDR3 is TGTGCCAGCAGCTTGAGGGTCCGGGGGAGCTACGAGCAGTACTTC.

This clone was seen a few times. The chain is built from TRBV30 and TRBJ1-2, with D maybe TRBD1 (6 bases). Germline assignment: CDR1 GTSNPN and CDR2 SVGIG (reference sequence). This CDR3 is 15 amino acids long. With 3 bases removed from V and 0 bases from J, the gap between germline ends came to 14 bases. CDR3: CAWRPNRAANYGYTF. The CDR3 nucleotides read TGTGCCTGGAGACCGAACAGGGCTGCTAACTATGGCTACACCTTC.

This clone has just one count. The rearrangement links TRBV19 to TRBJ2-7; either TRBD1 or TRBD2 may fit D (5 bases each). Germline loops: CDR1 LNHDA, CDR2 SQIVND (reference sequence). This CDR3 has 13 amino acids. Trimming took 5 bases from V and 1 from J, leaving 9 bases between them. CDR3 residues: CASSVGPSYEQYF. CDR3 sequence (DNA): TGTGCCAGTAGTGTGGGACCATCCTACGAGCAGTACTTC.

The chain recombines TRBV6-6 with TRBJ1-1, with 9 nucleotides matching TRBD1. Germline CDR1 and CDR2: MNHNY and SVGAGI (reference sequence). V lost 7 bases, J lost 10 bases, and 13 bases stayed unmatched. There are 14 residues in the CDR3. CDR3 region: CASTGQGRLSGAFF. The CDR3 DNA reads as TGTGCCAGCACCGGACAGGGGAGGCTGAGTGGAGCTTTCTTT.

The chain carries TRBV5-1 and TRBJ1-5; TRBD1 aligns across 9 bases. This CDR3 has 15 amino acids. Per the germline V gene, CDR1 is SGHRS and CDR2 is YFSETQ. Trimming took 4 bases from V and 5 from J; bases not matched to a gene: 7. The CDR3 DNA reads TGCGCCAGCAGCGAATGGACAGGGGCCGATCAGCCCCAGCATTTT. It encodes CASSEWTGADQPQHF.

The chain recombines TRBV6-5 with TRBJ1-6; 9 nucleotides line up with TRBD1. The J segment lost 11 bases and the V segment lost 6 bases, leaving 5 bases of the junction unmatched. The CDR3 length is 13 residues. Germline CDR1 is MNHEY and CDR2 is SVGAGI. In DNA form, the CDR3 reads TGTGCCAGCAGGGGACAGGGACGAACACCCCTCCACTTT. Protein product: CASRGQGRTPLHF.

The gene calls are TRBV27 and TRBJ1-2; tentatively, D is TRBD1 (5 bases). The germline CDR1 and CDR2 sequences are MNHEY and SMNVEV (reference sequence). V was clipped by 0 bases and J by 0 bases, with 8 bases between them. The CDR3 sequence is 15 residues long. CDR3: CASSLSTGANYGYTF. CDR3 coding DNA: TGTGCCAGCAGTTTATCTACAGGAGCTAACTATGGCTACACCTTC.

This clone turned up a few times. J is TRBJ1-2 and V is TRBV19, with D possibly being TRBD1 (5 bases). The CDR3 has 13 residues. Germline V CDR1 and CDR2: LNHDA, SQIVND (reference sequence). V was clipped by 5 bases and J by 6 bases, with 13 bases between them. The CDR3 nucleotides read TGTGCCAGTAGTTCCTTTTTGGGGGATGGCTACACCTTC. Residues: CASSSFLGDGYTF.

There are a few counts of this clone. V usage is TRBV5-6 and J usage is TRBJ2-2; TRBD1 aligns across 9 bases. The V segment lost 6 bases and the J segment 4 bases; nucleotides outside the gene matches: 10. Germline lookup yields CDR1 SGHDT and CDR2 YYEEEE. This CDR3 is 16 amino acids long. The CDR3: CASNTQGARFTGELFF. The CDR3 DNA reads as TGTGCCAGCAACACACAGGGGGCCCGGTTCACCGGGGAGCTGTTTTTT.

The rearrangement uses TRBV6-6 and TRBJ2-7, with no clear D. CDR3 size: 15 residues. The V and J ends lost 2 bases and 0 bases respectively, with 11 bases between them. In germline, CDR1 is MNHNY, CDR2 SVGAGI (reference sequence). This CDR3 reads CASSYRVSNSYEQYF. The CDR3 nucleotides read TGTGCCAGCAGTTACAGAGTCAGCAACTCCTACGAGCAGTACTTC.

The chain links TRBV19 to TRBJ1-2; tentatively, D is TRBD1 (5 bases). Germline-derived CDR1 and CDR2 are LNHDA and SQIVND (reference sequence). Trimming took off 6 bases at V and 4 bases at J, with 21 bases between the two ends. There are 16 residues in the CDR3. DNA for the CDR3: TGTGCCAGTAGCATCTCCCCCCGGGGAGGGGTCTATGGCTACACCTTC. Protein sequence: CASSISPRGGVYGYTF.

The chain links TRBV5-1 to TRBJ2-3, with 7 bases fitting TRBD2. CDR3 length equals 16 residues. CDR1 is SGHRS, CDR2 YFSETQ, per germline. After removal of 0 bases from V and 0 bases from J, the junction contained 4 bases not matched to a gene. CDR3 loop: CASSLDVGGSTDTQYF. Here the CDR3 DNA reads TGCGCCAGCAGCTTGGACGTCGGGGGGAGCACAGATACGCAGTATTTT. Using reference TRBV5-1 and TRBJ2-3 for the parts outside the CDR3, the full variable domain is KAGVTQTPRYLIKTRGQQVTLSCSPISGHRSVSWYQQTPGQGLQFLFEYFSETQRNKGNFPGRFSGRQFSNSRSEMNVSTLELGDSALYLCASSLDVGGSTDTQYFGPGTRLTVL.

The gene calls are TRBV6-1 and TRBJ2-7; D is perhaps TRBD1 or TRBD2 (6 bases each). CDR1 and CDR2 (germline): MNHNS, SASEGT. Trimming stripped 2 bases from V and 0 bases from J, with 11 bases between. The CDR3 is made up of 15 amino acids. CDR3: CASSELGGASYEQYF. CDR3 in DNA: TGTGCCAGCAGTGAACTGGGGGGCGCCTCCTACGAGCAGTACTTC.

The chain carries TRBV5-8 and TRBJ2-7; 7 nucleotides align to TRBD1. V gave up 4 bases and J gave up 4 bases; unmatched junction bases: 11. Germline V gene sequence: CDR1 SGHTS, CDR2 YDEGEE. The CDR3 loop spans 15 amino acids. This chain's CDR3 is CASSPEQGSHYEQYF. The CDR3 region has the DNA TGTGCCAGCAGCCCGGAACAGGGGTCCCATTACGAGCAGTACTTC.

This chain connects TRBV6-4 to TRBJ1-1; the D is unclear. The V end lost 0 bases, the J end lost 0 bases, and 2 bases lay between the germline ends. This CDR3 spans 13 amino acids. CDR1 is MRHNA and CDR2 is SNTAGT in the germline V gene. The CDR3 loop reads CASSDSLNTEAFF. Written as DNA, the CDR3 is TGTGCCAGCAGTGACTCGTTGAACACTGAAGCTTTCTTT.

The genes are TRBV5-1 and TRBJ1-1; possible D gene TRBD1, 6 bases. Germline V gene lookup returns CDR1 SGHRS and CDR2 YFSETQ. The ends were cut back, 5 bases at V and 3 bases at J, with 14 bases in the middle. The CDR3 loop spans 14 amino acids. This CDR3 is CASRPPPGDTEAFF. In nucleotides, the CDR3 is TGCGCCAGCAGACCACCCCCAGGGGACACTGAAGCTTTCTTT.

J is TRBJ2-5 and V is TRBV6-1; no definite D call. The CDR3 extends over 14 amino acids. Trimming left V 3 bases short and J 6 bases short, with 14 bases between. Germline CDR1 is MNHNS and CDR2 is SASEGT. The CDR3 region is CASSENRVGKTQYF. The CDR3 region has the DNA TGTGCCAGCAGTGAGAACAGAGTTGGAAAGACCCAGTACTTC.

This clone occurred once. J is TRBJ1-5 and V is TRBV18, with a weak D call TRBD1 (5 bases). The CDR3 is 15 amino acids. Germline V gives CDR1 KGHSH, CDR2 LQKENI. V was clipped by 2 bases and J by 3 bases, with 11 bases between them. Here the CDR3 DNA reads TGTGCCAGCTCACCATATACAGGAATCAATCAGCCCCAGCATTTT. Encoded protein: CASSPYTGINQPQHF.

There are a few counts of this clone. This chain uses TRBV10-3 with TRBJ1-2; 7 nucleotides line up with TRBD1. Germline V gives CDR1 ENHRY, CDR2 SYGVKD. V lost 8 bases and J lost 1; bases outside the gene matches: 4. The CDR3 length is 13 residues. CDR3 DNA: TGTGCCATCGGAACAGGGGATAACTATGGCTACACCTTC. It translates to CAIGTGDNYGYTF.

This rearrangement joins TRBV15 to TRBJ1-6; possible D gene TRBD1, 5 bases. This CDR3 is 16 amino acids long. Germline assignment: CDR1 LNHNV and CDR2 YYDKDF (reference sequence). Between the trimmed V and J ends, which lost 4 bases and 7 bases, there was a span of 17 bases. CDR3 nucleotide sequence: TGTGCCACCAGCAAGGAGGCATGGGGACCCAATTCACCCCTCCACTTT. As protein: CATSKEAWGPNSPLHF.

The chain has TRBV30 and TRBJ1-4, with 7 nucleotides matching TRBD1. The length of the CDR3 is 14 residues. Germline V lookup: CDR1 GTSNPN, CDR2 SVGIG (reference sequence). After removal of 3 bases from V and 10 bases from J, the junction contained 11 bases not matched to a gene. The CDR3 coding sequence is TGTGCCTGGAGCCAAACTGGGCAGGGGGGAAAACTGTTTTTT. Protein sequence: CAWSQTGQGGKLFF. The variable domain in full, completed from reference TRBV30 and TRBJ1-4, reads SQTIHQWPATLVQPVGSPLSLECTVEGTSNPNLYWYRQAAGRGLQLLFYSVGIGQISSEVPQNLSASRPQDRQFILSSKKLLLSDSGFYLCAWSQTGQGGKLFFGSGTQLSVL.

V gene TRBV18 combines with J gene TRBJ2-7, with D hard to call. CDR1 and CDR2 (germline): KGHSH, LQKENI. Trimming cost V 5 bases and J 0 bases, with 11 bases left between them. The CDR3 runs 14 residues. This chain's CDR3 is CASSSTPISYEQYF. The CDR3 nucleotides read TGTGCCAGCTCATCAACTCCTATCTCCTACGAGCAGTACTTC.

This clone has only one observation. The CDR3 protein is CASSYSALASQETQYF. Here the CDR3 DNA reads TGTGCCAGCAGTTACTCAGCCCTAGCTTCCCAAGAGACCCAGTACTTC. The V call is TRBV6-5, the J call TRBJ2-5, with D maybe TRBD2 (5 bases). The CDR3 sequence is 16 residues long. Germline V gene data show CDR1 as MNHEY and CDR2 as SVGAGI. With 0 bases removed from V and 1 base from J, the gap between germline ends came to 12 bases.